A selection of T cell receptor beta chains follows, all from one sample in a study of blood T cell repertoires in COVID-19. Data came from immunoSEQ multiplex PCR; TCRdb stores just in-frame clones and leaves some out. The table lists roughly 250,000 clones, roughly 79% of them singletons, with about 3.2% in the top ten. The sample was peripheral blood. The receptors were sampled from a woman aged 60 to 75 with active or convalescent COVID-19. Both conserved end residues are trimmed from each CDR3.

TRBJ1-2 | TRBV7-2 | ASSRVREGGYT
TRBJ2-5 | TRBV10-3 | AISDTGNSQETQY
TRBJ2-3 | TRBV5-1 | AGRRLAGSTDTQY
TRBJ2-4 | TRBV5-4 | ASSLHSTKSGFQY
TRBJ1-4 | TRBV30 | AWSVGVPVGEKLF
TRBJ2-5 | TRBV6-1 | ASSANWEDSYQETQY
TRBJ1-4 | TRBV2 | ASSEISANEKLF
TRBJ2-7 | TRBV20-1 | SARDTYEQY
TRBJ2-6 | TRBV5-1 | ASSPSGSPGISGANVLT
TRBJ2-7 | TRBV5-1 | ASSRTGAGTFAYEQY
TRBJ1-5 | TRBV16 | ASSQMGGDQPQH
TRBJ2-1 | TRBV6-2/TRBV6-3 | ASSYLAGHNEQF
TRBJ1-5 | TRBV5-1 | ASSWTGLSNQPQH
TRBJ2-7 | TRBV10-1 | AIFSRGSATYEQY
TRBJ1-2 | TRBV6-5 | ATTGRGGYGYT
TRBJ2-5 | TRBV7-2 | ASSPRTSGGRETQY
TRBJ1-4 | TRBV11-2 | ASSLRGTPGNEKLF
TRBJ1-2 | TRBV14 | ASSQDPASGYGYT
TRBJ1-2 | TRBV12-5 | ASGLVRRDRDPIYNYGYT
TRBJ1-1 | TRBV30 | AWSRLRTEAF
TRBJ2-3 | TRBV12-3/TRBV12-4 | ATARGKDTQY
TRBJ1-4 | TRBV18 | ASSPGATNEKLF
TRBJ1-5 | TRBV6-4 | ASRYRQINQPQH
TRBJ1-3 | TRBV6-5 | ATTGVQGNTIY
TRBJ2-5 | TRBV9 | ASSVGTNQETQY
TRBJ2-1 | TRBV5-1 | ASSLVVASLGSYNEQF
TRBJ2-2 | TRBV9 | ASSVGLLNTGELF
TRBJ2-7 | TRBV19 | ASSFGTGGYYEQY
TRBJ1-3 | TRBV6-2/TRBV6-3 | ASSYSTFGNTIY
TRBJ1-3 | TRBV19 | ASSQKSGNTIY
TRBJ1-1 | TRBV19 | ASSTSGGPEAF